The text below deals with one T cell receptor beta chain. The table lists this clonotype with many counts. Its target antigen remains unknown. No base quality information exists; no much larger clone differs at one position. This sample stems from a study of molecular identifiers for immune sequencing clone quantification (dated by TCRdb to the late 2010s). Background on the whole study: For a replicate experiment, RNA from around 20,000 or 99,000 naive CD8 T cells was divided into five aliquots, of which four were sequenced. This methods study used CD8 T cells to benchmark TCR RNA copy counting and molecular-identifier clustering-based TCR repertoire sequencing (MIDCIRS).

Naive CD8 T cell libraries were made from approximately 20,000 to 1,000,000 sorted cells using 10%, 30% or 50% of purified RNA. Naive CD8 T cells, defined as CD8+CD4-CCR7+CD45RA+, were FACS-sorted into RLT Plus buffer on a BD FACSAria II. Detection sensitivity was tested by spiking Jurkat RNA equal to ten or so TCR copies' worth into samples containing about 20,000-1,100,000 naive CD8 T cells. CD8 T cells were enriched using RosetteSep CD8+ T Cell Enrichment Cocktail and Ficoll-Paque, and the enriched cells then underwent ACK red cell lysis. General conclusions and limits of the study: When barcode sub-clustering was left out, chimeric consensus sequences inflated TCR diversity, with chimeras reaching as high as 47%. Spiked-in Jurkat TCR RNA equal to a single cell's worth was reported to be detectable even within 1,100,000 naive CD8 T cells. In CMV-specific effector cells, clones with more than 20 RNA copies contained over 99% of molecules, whereas in naive cells such clones contained under 1% of molecules. Modeling indicated about 3 TCR RNA copies recovered per cell, compared with 7.5 to 10 by digital PCR, which implies a capture efficiency of approximately 30%. Highly expanded clone sizes could be underestimated because identical TCR molecules may share a barcode. Spiked-in Jurkat TCR RNA (around eleven copies' worth), which is not part of the donor repertoire, was contained in the naive libraries.

Reading from cysteine to phenylalanine, the CDR3 counts 16 amino acids. Solely the CDR3 DNA is kept, with 48 bases framed from the first base. V is pared back by 0 bases and J by 4 bases, with 13 bases lying between the germline termini. Taken from the germline V gene, the CDR1 and CDR2 loops are MNHEY and SVGEGT. Library construction relied on PCR. The instrument given in TCRdb is Illumina HiSeq 4000. Bulk TCR libraries were prepared as previously described, using TCR primers listed in Table S5. The Qiagen AllPrep DNA/RNA kit was used to purify total RNA. Before analysis, reads from multiple sequencing runs of one library were combined. In the authors' own workflow: Reads were retained only if their TCR constant sequence matched exactly, and those retained reads were trimmed to 150 nt and grouped according to their 12-nt molecular barcodes. Reads within each barcode group were sub-clustered using a 15% Levenshtein threshold, and quality-weighted consensus sequences were constructed for each RNA molecule. Non-functional sequences were discarded, and so were lower-count sequences lying one edit away from another sequence. Based on a fit of two negative binomial distributions, barcode sub-clusters having less than 20% of the maximum read count were discarded. TCRdb handled the public reads itself, with Q25 trimming in fastp and clone calling in MiXCR, and kept productive beta chains. Entries are consolidated by CDR3 protein sequence, retaining the most common genes and DNA. None of the V and J calls come from the authors' own analysis; TCRdb made them. Within this sample are about 54,000 distinct CDR3 sequences, with less than 25% of them counted one time only. The top ten clonotypes cover under 2% of the sample.

The sample consisted of naive CD8+ T cells from blood, with Jurkat cell RNA spiked in. The sample's cell subset or site label, decoded: FACS-sorted CD8+CD4-CCR7+CD45RA+ naive T cells. The TCR sequence derives from a human donor in good health. Some libraries in this study had Jurkat cell RNA spiked in. The chain links TRBV6-2 or TRBV6-3 with TRBJ1-5; TRBD1 is possibly the D segment (5 matching bases). The nucleotide sequence reads TGTGCCAGCAGTTACTCGACGGACACGGTTAATCAGCCCCAGCATTTT. It codes for CASSYSTDTVNQPQHF.